Listed below are T cell receptor beta chains from one sample, sequenced in a study of blood T cell repertoires in COVID-19. Produced via immunoSEQ multiplex PCR; TCRdb's table is partial and in-frame only. In the table there are some 270,000 clones, about 89% of which are singletons. Material for sequencing was peripheral blood. These receptors were collected from a man aged 30 to 39 with acute or convalescent COVID-19. CDR3s include the opening cysteine and the closing phenylalanine or tryptophan. Fields, in order: V gene, J gene, CDR3 protein.

v_call: TRBV2; j_call: TRBJ2-2; cdr3_aa: CAVRNTGELFF
v_call: TRBV29-1; j_call: TRBJ2-1; cdr3_aa: CSVEGTSGRLDEQFF
v_call: TRBV9; j_call: TRBJ1-3; cdr3_aa: CASSARWEPGSNTIYF
v_call: TRBV7-3; j_call: TRBJ2-7; cdr3_aa: CASSASGTSYEQYF
v_call: TRBV29-1; j_call: TRBJ2-7; cdr3_aa: CSVTSGQGWGNDEQYF
v_call: TRBV5-1; j_call: TRBJ1-3; cdr3_aa: CASSLTRDRLDTIYF
v_call: TRBV25-1; j_call: TRBJ2-3; cdr3_aa: CASSELGRWTVTDTQYF
v_call: TRBV28; j_call: TRBJ2-3; cdr3_aa: CASSLSVEGINGTQYF
v_call: TRBV6-5; j_call: TRBJ1-6; cdr3_aa: CATQRGQTFTPLHF
v_call: TRBV6-1; j_call: TRBJ1-4; cdr3_aa: CASSDPGHAGYNEKLFF
v_call: TRBV20-1; j_call: TRBJ1-2; cdr3_aa: CSVHRAYGYTF
v_call: TRBV6-4; j_call: TRBJ2-7; cdr3_aa: CASSDEAGTTYEQYF
v_call: TRBV6-5; j_call: TRBJ1-6; cdr3_aa: CAAGSSYNSPLHF
v_call: TRBV5-6; j_call: TRBJ1-5; cdr3_aa: CASSLLGGTSDQPQHF
v_call: TRBV3-1/TRBV3-2; j_call: TRBJ2-3; cdr3_aa: CASSQTTGWSTDTQYF
v_call: TRBV30; j_call: TRBJ1-6; cdr3_aa: CAWGPGQGVSPLHF
v_call: TRBV4-2; j_call: TRBJ2-3; cdr3_aa: CASSQEPGSDTQYF
v_call: TRBV30; j_call: TRBJ1-1; cdr3_aa: CAWKDGLGAEAFF
v_call: TRBV13; j_call: TRBJ1-1; cdr3_aa: CASSLAGTGGGGTEAFF
v_call: TRBV7-9; j_call: TRBJ1-2; cdr3_aa: CASSSLIAVPYGYTF
v_call: TRBV6-2/TRBV6-3; j_call: TRBJ2-5; cdr3_aa: CASSYLHAWRGAVGTQYF
v_call: TRBV11-2; j_call: TRBJ1-2; cdr3_aa: CASSKRQIRANYGYTF